The T cell receptor beta chain described here comes from a study of T cell responses to AZD1222 COVID-19 vaccine. Study context: Pooled together were second doses at about 4 or about 12 weeks. Study outcomes and limitations: At study baseline, merely roughly 6 AZD1222 recipients were seropositive. Dominant CD4 TCR responses targeted spike regions 160-218 and 743-854. Repertoire collection took place solely once the T cell response had peaked.

A note on this clone: Antigen specificity is unknown.

The assay was immunoSEQ multiplex PCR, and TCRdb's table has in-frame clones only and misses some. The data show 120,000 or so clones, around nine tenths seen once. This clonotype was sampled from an adult in good health. The sample was peripheral blood, taken on day 0 of AZD1222 vaccination.

The DNA for the CDR3 is TGTGCCAGCAGCCCACAGGTAAAAGACTATGGCTACACCTTC. This gives the protein CASSPQVKDYGYTF. The chain employs TRBV6-5 and TRBJ1-2; a weak D match, TRBD1 (5 bases). Germline assignment: CDR1 MNHEY and CDR2 SVGAGI. The CDR3 is 14 amino acids. Trimming removed 6 bases at V and 3 bases at J, with 14 bases between.